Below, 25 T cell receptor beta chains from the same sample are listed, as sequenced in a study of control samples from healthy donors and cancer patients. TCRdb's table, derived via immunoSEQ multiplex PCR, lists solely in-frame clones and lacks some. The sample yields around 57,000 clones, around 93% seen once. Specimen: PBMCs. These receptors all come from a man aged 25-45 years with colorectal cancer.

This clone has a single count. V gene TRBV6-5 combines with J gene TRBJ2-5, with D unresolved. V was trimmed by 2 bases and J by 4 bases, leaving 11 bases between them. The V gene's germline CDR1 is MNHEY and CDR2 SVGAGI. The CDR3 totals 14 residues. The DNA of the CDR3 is TGTGCCAGCAGTTACACCCGGAACCCAGAGACCCAGTACTTC. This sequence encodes CASSYTRNPETQYF.

The CDR3 DNA reads as TGTGCCAGCAGTTACTCGAGCGTTCAGCCCCAGCATTTT. Translation gives CASSYSSVQPQHF. The J gene is TRBJ1-5, the V gene TRBV6-5; D gene uncertain. Germline V gene data show CDR1 as MNHEY and CDR2 as SVGAGI. Trimming removed 0 bases at V and 6 bases at J, with 6 bases between. CDR3 length: 13 residues.

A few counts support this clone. The CDR3 region has the DNA TGTGCCAGCAGCTTACAGCAGGGGGGGAGTGAAAAACTGTTTTTT. This gives the protein CASSLQQGGSEKLFF. J is TRBJ1-4 and V is TRBV7-9; the match to TRBD1 covers 7 bases. CDR3 size: 15 residues. The ends lost 2 bases at V and 7 bases at J; junction bases unmatched: 7. Germline values: CDR1 SEHNR, CDR2 FQNEAQ (reference sequence). The full variable domain, completed using reference TRBV7-9 and TRBJ1-4, is DTGVSQNPRHKITKRGQNVTFRCDPISEHNRLYWYRQTLGQGPEFLTYFQNEAQLEKSRLLSDRFSAERPKGSFSTLEIQRTEQGDSAMYLCASSLQQGGSEKLFFGSGTQLSVL.

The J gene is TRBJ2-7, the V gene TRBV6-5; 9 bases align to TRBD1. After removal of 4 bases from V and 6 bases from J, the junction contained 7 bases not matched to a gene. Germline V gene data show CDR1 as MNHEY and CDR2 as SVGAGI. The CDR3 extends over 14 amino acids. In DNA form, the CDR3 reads TGTGCCAGCAGTTCCGGGACAGGGTCACGCGAGCAGTACTTC. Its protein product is CASSSGTGSREQYF.

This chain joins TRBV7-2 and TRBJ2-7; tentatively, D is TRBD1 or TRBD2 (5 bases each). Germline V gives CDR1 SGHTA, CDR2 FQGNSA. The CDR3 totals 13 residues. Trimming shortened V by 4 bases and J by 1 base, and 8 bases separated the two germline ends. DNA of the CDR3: TGTGCCAGCAGCTCCGGGGCTTCCTACGAGCAGTACTTC. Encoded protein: CASSSGASYEQYF.

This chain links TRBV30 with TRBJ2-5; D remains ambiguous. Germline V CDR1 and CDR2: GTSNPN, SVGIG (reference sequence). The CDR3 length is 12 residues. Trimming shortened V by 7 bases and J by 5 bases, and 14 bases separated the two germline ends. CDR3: CAFHTVGETQYF. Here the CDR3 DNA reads TGTGCCTTCCACACAGTCGGGGAGACCCAGTACTTC. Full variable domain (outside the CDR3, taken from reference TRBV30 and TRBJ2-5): SQTIHQWPATLVQPVGSPLSLECTVEGTSNPNLYWYRQAAGRGLQLLFYSVGIGQISSEVPQNLSASRPQDRQFILSSKKLLLSDSGFYLCAFHTVGETQYFGPGTRLLVL.

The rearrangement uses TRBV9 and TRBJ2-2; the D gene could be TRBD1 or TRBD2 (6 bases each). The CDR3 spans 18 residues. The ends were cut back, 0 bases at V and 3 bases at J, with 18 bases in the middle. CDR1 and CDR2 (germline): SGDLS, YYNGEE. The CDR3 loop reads CASSVDEGGTWDTGELFF. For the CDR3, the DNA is TGTGCCAGCAGCGTAGACGAAGGAGGGACATGGGACACCGGGGAGCTGTTTTTT.

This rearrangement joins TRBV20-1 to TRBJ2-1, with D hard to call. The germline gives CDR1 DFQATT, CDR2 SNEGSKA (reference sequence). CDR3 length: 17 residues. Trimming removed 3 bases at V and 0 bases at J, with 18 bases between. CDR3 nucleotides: TGCAGTGCTAGTGGGGTTAGGGCCGTCAACTCCTACAATGAGCAGTTCTTC. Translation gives CSASGVRAVNSYNEQFF.

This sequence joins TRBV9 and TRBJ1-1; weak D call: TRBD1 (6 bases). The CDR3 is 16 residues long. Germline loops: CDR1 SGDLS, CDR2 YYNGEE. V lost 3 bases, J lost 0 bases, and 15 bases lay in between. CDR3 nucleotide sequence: TGTGCCAGCAGCGCACCCATAACAGGGATGAACACTGAAGCTTTCTTT. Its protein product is CASSAPITGMNTEAFF.

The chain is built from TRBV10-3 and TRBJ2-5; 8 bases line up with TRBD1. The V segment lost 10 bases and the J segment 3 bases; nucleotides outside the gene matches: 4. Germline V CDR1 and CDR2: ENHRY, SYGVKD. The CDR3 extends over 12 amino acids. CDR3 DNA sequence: TGTGCCACCTCGGACAGGGAAGAGACCCAGTACTTC. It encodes CATSDREETQYF.

CDR3 DNA: TGTGCCAGCTCACCAAGTAGTGTTAGCACAGATACGCAGTATTTT. It encodes CASSPSSVSTDTQYF. This rearrangement joins TRBV18 to TRBJ2-3; D gene ambiguous. CDR3 size: 15 residues. Germline V lookup: CDR1 KGHSH, CDR2 LQKENI. V lost 2 bases and J lost 0, with 9 bases in between.

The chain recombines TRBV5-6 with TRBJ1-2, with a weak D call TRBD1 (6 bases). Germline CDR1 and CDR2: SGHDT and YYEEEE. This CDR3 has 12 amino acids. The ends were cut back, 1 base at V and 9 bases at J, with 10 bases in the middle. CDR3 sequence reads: CASSLLGGSYTF. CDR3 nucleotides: TGTGCCAGCAGCTTGTTAGGGGGAAGCTACACCTTC.

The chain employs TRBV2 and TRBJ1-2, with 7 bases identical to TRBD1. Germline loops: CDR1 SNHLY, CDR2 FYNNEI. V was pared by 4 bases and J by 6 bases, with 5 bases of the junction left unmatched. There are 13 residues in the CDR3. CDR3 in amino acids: CASSGQGTNGYTF. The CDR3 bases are TGTGCCAGCAGTGGACAGGGTACGAATGGCTACACCTTC. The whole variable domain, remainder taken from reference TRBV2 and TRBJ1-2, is EPEVTQTPSHQVTQMGQEVILRCVPISNHLYFYWYRQILGQKVEFLVSFYNNEISEKSEIFDDQFSVERPDGSNFTLKIRSTKLEDSAMYFCASSGQGTNGYTFGSGTRLTVV.

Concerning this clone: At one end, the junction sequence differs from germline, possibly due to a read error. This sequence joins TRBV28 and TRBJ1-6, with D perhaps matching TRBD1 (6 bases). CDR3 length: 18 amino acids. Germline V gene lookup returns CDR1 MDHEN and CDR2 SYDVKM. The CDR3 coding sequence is TGTGCCAGCAGTTTGTTCCGCGGGGAGGGGGGGAATAAATCACCCCTCCACTTT. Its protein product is CASSLFRGEGGNKSPLHF.

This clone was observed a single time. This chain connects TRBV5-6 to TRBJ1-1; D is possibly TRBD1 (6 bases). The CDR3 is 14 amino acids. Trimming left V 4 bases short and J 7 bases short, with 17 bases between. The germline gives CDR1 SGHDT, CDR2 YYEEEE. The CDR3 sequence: CASSLDGQTNEAFF. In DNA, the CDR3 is TGTGCCAGCAGCCTAGACGGACAGACCAATGAAGCTTTCTTT.

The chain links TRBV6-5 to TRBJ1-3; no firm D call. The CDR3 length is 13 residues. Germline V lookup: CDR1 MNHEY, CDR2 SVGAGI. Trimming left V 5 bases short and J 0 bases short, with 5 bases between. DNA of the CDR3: TGTGCCAGCAGTAGAAGCTCTGGAAACACCATATATTTT. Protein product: CASSRSSGNTIYF.

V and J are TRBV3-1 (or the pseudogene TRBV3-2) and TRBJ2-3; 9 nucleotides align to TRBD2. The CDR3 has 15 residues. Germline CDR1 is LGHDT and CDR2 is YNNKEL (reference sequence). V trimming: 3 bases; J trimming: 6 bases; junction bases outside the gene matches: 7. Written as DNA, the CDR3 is TGTGCCAGCAGCCACCGGTTAGCGGGGGACGATACGCAGTATTTT. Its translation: CASSHRLAGDDTQYF.

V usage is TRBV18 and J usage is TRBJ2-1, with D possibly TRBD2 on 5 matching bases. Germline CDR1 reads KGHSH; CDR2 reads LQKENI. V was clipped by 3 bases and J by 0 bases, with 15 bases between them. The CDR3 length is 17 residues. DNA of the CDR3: TGTGCCAGCTCACCCCCGGGGATTTCGAGCTCCTACAATGAGCAGTTCTTC. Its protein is CASSPPGISSSYNEQFF.

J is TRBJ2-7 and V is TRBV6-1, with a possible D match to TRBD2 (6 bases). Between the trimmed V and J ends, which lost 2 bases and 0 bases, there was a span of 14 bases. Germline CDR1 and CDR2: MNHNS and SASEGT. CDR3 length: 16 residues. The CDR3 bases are TGTGCCAGCAGTGAATGGTATAGGAGGGACTCCTACGAGCAGTACTTC. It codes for CASSEWYRRDSYEQYF.

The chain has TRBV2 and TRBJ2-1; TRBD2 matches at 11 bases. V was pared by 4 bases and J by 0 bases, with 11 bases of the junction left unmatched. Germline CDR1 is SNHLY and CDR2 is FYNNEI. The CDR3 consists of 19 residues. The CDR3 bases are TGTGCCAGCAGTGGGGCGACTAGCGGGACAACACGCTCCTACAATGAGCAGTTCTTC. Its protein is CASSGATSGTTRSYNEQFF.

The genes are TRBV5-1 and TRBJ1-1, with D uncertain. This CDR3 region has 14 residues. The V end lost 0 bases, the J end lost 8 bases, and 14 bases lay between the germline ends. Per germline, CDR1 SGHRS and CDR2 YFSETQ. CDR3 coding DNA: TGCGCCAGCAGCTTGGTGTCCGGAGGAGGGGAAGCTTTCTTT. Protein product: CASSLVSGGGEAFF.

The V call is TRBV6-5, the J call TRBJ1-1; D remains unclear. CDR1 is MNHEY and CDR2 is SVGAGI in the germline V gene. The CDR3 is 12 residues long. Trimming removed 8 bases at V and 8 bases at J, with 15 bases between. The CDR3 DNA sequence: TGTGCCAGCTCTCGTACCAAGGGAGAAGCTTTCTTT. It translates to CASSRTKGEAFF.

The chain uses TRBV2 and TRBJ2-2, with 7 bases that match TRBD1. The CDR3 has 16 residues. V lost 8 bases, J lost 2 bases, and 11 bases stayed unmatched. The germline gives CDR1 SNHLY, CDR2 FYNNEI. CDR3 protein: CASHISGTANTGELFF. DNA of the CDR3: TGTGCCAGCCACATCTCCGGGACAGCTAACACCGGGGAGCTGTTTTTT.

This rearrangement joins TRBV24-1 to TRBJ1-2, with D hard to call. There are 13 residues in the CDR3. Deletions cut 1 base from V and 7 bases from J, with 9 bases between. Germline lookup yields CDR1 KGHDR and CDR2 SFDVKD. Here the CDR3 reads CATSDLYGSGYTF. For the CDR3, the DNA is TGTGCCACCAGTGATTTATATGGGAGTGGCTACACCTTC.

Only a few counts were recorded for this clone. CDR3: CASSWGTGPYGYTF. The CDR3 region has the DNA TGTGCCAGCAGCTGGGGGACAGGACCTTATGGCTACACCTTC. The chain carries TRBV5-8 and TRBJ1-2; TRBD1 matches at 8 bases. This CDR3 spans 14 amino acids. CDR1 is SGHTS and CDR2 is YDEGEE in the germline V gene. After removal of 3 bases from V and 5 bases from J, the junction contained 6 bases not matched to a gene.